This entry lists 4 T cell receptor beta chains sequenced from one sample in a study of CD8 T cells in Susac syndrome. RNA amounts of about 0.5 to 1 ug underwent reverse transcription with random hexamers. TCRdb independently ran MiXCR on the immunoSEQ multiplex PCR reads; one entry per CDR3 protein. Among 180,000 or so distinct CDR3 sequences, around 95% were seen once, and the ten largest hold under 0.15%. Sequencing used CD4+ T cells from PBMCs. All receptors derive from a human donor in good health.

This chain joins TRBV5-1 and TRBJ2-3; D not certain. Germline lookup yields CDR1 SGHRS and CDR2 YFSETQ. V lost 4 bases to trimming and J lost 0 bases, with 15 bases between them. CDR3 length: 16 amino acids. CDR3: CASSLGTSSSTDTQYF. The CDR3, as DNA: TGCGCCAGCAGCCTGGGAACCTCCTCTAGCACAGATACGCAGTATTTT.

The J gene is TRBJ2-7, the V gene TRBV9; D is uncertain. Trimming removed 0 bases at V and 5 bases at J, with 3 bases between. The CDR3 has 11 residues. Germline CDR1 reads SGDLS; CDR2 reads YYNGEE. CDR3 nucleotides: TGTGCCAGCAGCGTAGACGACGAGCAGTACTTC. Translation gives CASSVDDEQYF.

The chain links TRBV12-3 or TRBV12-4 to TRBJ2-3, with 9 bases lining up with TRBD2. This CDR3 has 14 residues. V lost 3 bases to trimming and J lost 4 bases; unmatched junction nucleotides: 2. The CDR3: CASSFGGGADTQYF. CDR3 coding DNA: TGTGCCAGCAGTTTCGGCGGGGGGGCAGATACGCAGTATTTT.

V gene TRBV20-1 combines with J gene TRBJ1-5; D is perhaps TRBD1 (6 bases). Looked up from germline, CDR1 is DFQATT and CDR2 is SNEGSKA (reference sequence). The CDR3 sequence is 16 residues long. V dropped 4 bases and J dropped 0 bases, with 16 bases sitting between them. This chain's CDR3 is CSATRTGADSNQPQHF. In nucleotides, the CDR3 is TGCAGTGCTACGAGAACGGGGGCGGATAGCAATCAGCCCCAGCATTTT.